The next 10 T cell receptor beta chains were all read from a single sample in a study of siplizumab effects on memory and regulatory T cells. Data came from immunoSEQ multiplex PCR; TCRdb stores just in-frame clones and leaves some out. The table includes about 120,000 clones, roughly 92% detected once. Sequencing input: CD4+ T cells sorted from blood. The source is a human donor in good health.

The rearrangement uses TRBV7-9 and TRBJ1-3; the D is unclear. Germline assignment: CDR1 SEHNR and CDR2 FQNEAQ (reference sequence). The CDR3 length is 13 residues. CDR3 region: CAVEGFSGNTIYF. The CDR3 DNA reads TGTGCGGTGGAGGGATTCTCTGGAAACACCATATATTTT.

This clone was observed a handful of times. In DNA, the CDR3 is TGTGCCAGCAGCCAAAGGACAGGCCGTAATGAAAAACTGTTTTTT. The encoded protein is CASSQRTGRNEKLFF. The V and J genes are TRBV7-2 and TRBJ1-4, with TRBD1 matching 7 bases. The length of the CDR3 is 15 residues. The trim removed 5 bases at V and 4 bases at J, leaving 7 bases unmatched. Looked up from germline, CDR1 is SGHTA and CDR2 is FQGNSA.

V usage is TRBV5-1 and J usage is TRBJ2-5, with D possibly matching TRBD2 (5 bases). Germline CDR1 reads SGHRS; CDR2 reads YFSETQ. Trimming stripped 2 bases from V and 2 bases from J, with 7 bases between. CDR3 length: 13 amino acids. The CDR3 region is CASSFRGQETQYF. The CDR3 nucleotides are TGCGCCAGCAGCTTTCGGGGACAAGAGACCCAGTACTTC.

The chain has TRBV2 and TRBJ1-5; D is undetermined. The V end lost 6 bases, the J end lost 6 bases, and 6 bases lay between the germline ends. Germline assignment: CDR1 SNHLY and CDR2 FYNNEI. This CDR3 is 11 amino acids long. This CDR3 is CASRVSQPQHF. CDR3 bases: TGTGCCAGCAGGGTCTCTCAGCCCCAGCATTTT. Full variable domain (rest looked up from reference TRBV2 and TRBJ1-5): EPEVTQTPSHQVTQMGQEVILRCVPISNHLYFYWYRQILGQKVEFLVSFYNNEISEKSEIFDDQFSVERPDGSNFTLKIRSTKLEDSAMYFCASRVSQPQHFGDGTRLSIL.

The chain combines TRBV4-2 with TRBJ1-4; D remains unclear. Between the trimmed V and J ends, which lost 0 bases and 4 bases, there was a span of 6 bases. The CDR3 length is 14 residues. The germline V gene encodes CDR1 LGHNA and CDR2 YNFKEQ. As DNA, the CDR3 is TGTGCCAGCAGCCAAGATTTTATTAATGAAAAACTGTTTTTT. Amino acid sequence: CASSQDFINEKLFF.

The CDR3 here is CASSLEGSGYEQYF. DNA for the CDR3: TGTGCCAGCAGCTTGGAGGGCAGCGGGTACGAGCAGTACTTC. This rearrangement joins TRBV5-4 to TRBJ2-7, with TRBD2 as a possible D gene (6 bases). From germline, CDR1 is SGHNT and CDR2 YYREEE (reference sequence). The V gene lost 0 bases and the J gene lost 4 bases, with 11 bases spanning the gap. The CDR3 has 14 residues.

This chain uses TRBV7-6 with TRBJ2-7; possible D gene TRBD1, 6 bases. This CDR3 is built from 16 residues. From germline, CDR1 is SGHVS and CDR2 FNYEAQ. Trimming left V 1 base short and J 1 base short, with 14 bases between. This CDR3 is CASSLGGGRGSYEQYF. In DNA form, the CDR3 reads TGTGCCAGCAGCTTAGGTGGGGGCAGGGGATCCTACGAGCAGTACTTC.

This chain uses TRBV27 with TRBJ2-2; 9 bases match TRBD1. The CDR3 runs to 16 residues. CDR1 MNHEY and CDR2 SMNVEV come from the germline V gene (reference sequence). After removal of 8 bases from V and 6 bases from J, the junction contained 13 bases not matched to a gene. The CDR3 loop is CASSKGGTGIPGELFF. The CDR3 DNA reads TGTGCCAGCTCCAAAGGCGGGACAGGGATCCCCGGGGAGCTGTTTTTT.

This chain links TRBV19 with TRBJ2-4; 11 bases match TRBD1. CDR3 length: 13 residues. The germline V gene has CDR1 LNHDA and CDR2 SQIVND (reference sequence). V lost 7 bases to trimming and J lost 8 bases; unmatched junction nucleotides: 4. The CDR3: CASKGTGGYIQYF. CDR3 DNA sequence: TGTGCCAGTAAAGGGACAGGGGGGTACATTCAGTACTTC. The entire variable domain, with the rest obtained from reference TRBV19 and TRBJ2-4, is as follows: DGGITQSPKYLFRKEGQNVTLSCEQNLNHDAMYWYRQDPGQGLRLIYYSQIVNDFQKGDIAEGYSVSREKKESFPLTVTSAQKNPTAFYLCASKGTGGYIQYFGAGTRLSVL.

In regard to this clone: At one boundary the junction diverges from the germline segment, which might be a read error. The chain recombines TRBV5-6 with TRBJ1-2, with D perhaps TRBD1 (6 bases). The CDR3 runs to 12 residues. The V gene's germline CDR1 is SGHDT and CDR2 YYEEEE. This CDR3 reads CASSFNSQGTSF. CDR3 DNA sequence: TGTGCCAGCAGCTTTAACTCGCAGGGGACCTCCTTC.